This T cell receptor (beta chain) was sequenced during a study of blood T cells in healthy people across ages (dated by TCRdb to about 2015). At the level of the whole study: In model experiments, template switching captured roughly one uniquely barcoded TCR beta cDNA molecule for every two T cells. Using deep sequencing normalized with unique cDNA molecular identifiers, the study measured how TCR beta repertoire diversity changes with age. The donors were divided into four age groups: young (average around 15 years), middle-aged (roughly 42), aged (around 67) and long-lived (around 80). To avoid experimental bias, donors of different ages were spread randomly across the sequencing lanes. Using the same blood draw, the study looked at two additional independent replicas of 1 million unique cDNA reads for two donors, one aged 18 to 30 and the other aged 80 or older. Broader findings and caveats from the paper: The CMV infection status of donors was not known, potentially confounding age-related changes in expanded clonotypes. As age increased, observed TCR beta diversity per million T cells dropped in a roughly linear way, and a significant reduction was already evident by age 40. Estimates of total diversity based on one million sequenced T cells were regarded as lower bounds and as underestimates. Bulk unsorted PBMC profiling prevented conclusive comparison of naive and antigen-experienced compartments. Compared with the aged group, the long-lived group had more naive CD4+ T cells, fewer expanded clones and increased TCR diversity, suggesting age selection. The percentage of naive T cells measured by flow cytometry correlated strongly with observed TCR beta diversity.

CDR1 and CDR2 (SNHLY, FYNNEI) derive from the germline V gene. V gives up 6 bases and J gives up 4 bases, and the segment between their germline ends measures 6 bases. There are 11 amino acids in the CDR3, from cysteine to phenylalanine inclusive. The only DNA kept is the CDR3, 33 bases in frame from the first base. The donors were 40 or so Caucasian individuals from Russia, aged about 6 to 95 years, who were systemically healthy. Each donor gave about 9.8 milliliters of peripheral blood, drawn into EDTA-treated Vacutainer tubes. Ficoll-Paque density-gradient centrifugation was used to isolate PBMCs, with at least 7 million obtained per sample. Total RNA, at least 5 micrograms per sample, was extracted from PBMCs with Trizol reagent. For every donor, flow cytometry on a PBMC aliquot measured the percentage of naive CD45RAhigh/CD27high T cells. Concerning this clonotype: Which antigen it targets is not known. A much larger clonotype is one base distant, so this may be a read error.

The method was 5' RACE. The run used an Illumina HiSeq 2500. A second PCR of about 7 to 12 cycles was performed with a sample-barcoded 5' primer and a J-beta primer mix. Each TCR beta cDNA molecule received a unique molecular identifier from a template-switch 5' adaptor carrying 12 random nucleotides. Each sample yielded at least 3 million CDR3-containing paired-end reads. The Mint cDNA synthesis kit, primed by a TRBC-specific oligonucleotide, was used to synthesize first-strand cDNA from all RNA. Following uracil-DNA glycosylase treatment, all cDNA underwent a first 18-cycle PCR with the universal primers M1SS and BC2_uni_R. The study's own analysis went as follows. For normalization, 1 million high-quality reads were randomly selected from each sample, with every read carrying a distinct molecular identifier. Instead of being binned into consensus sequences, reads that shared molecular identifiers were thrown out. MiTCR, set to a Q25 quality threshold and the strictest error-elimination algorithm, was used for CDR3 identification, clonotype clustering and error correction. A nonparametric unseen species model with Euler transformation was used to estimate lower-bound total TCR beta diversity. TCRdb reworked the public reads: Q25 trimming with fastp, MiXCR clone assembly, productive beta chains retained. Rows are unified per CDR3 protein, each entry keeping the most common DNA and genes. These V and J calls rely on TCRdb rather than the paper's analysis. Here the sample has 1.5 million to 2 million distinct CDR3 sequences; approximately 30% occur a single time. Together, the top ten hold roughly 8% of the sample.

The chain joins TRBV2 to TRBJ1-2; the D gene cannot be resolved reliably. The sequenced sample was blood. The source is a woman in her twenties or thirties in good health. The encoded CDR3 is CASRRSYGYTF. The DNA sequence is TGTGCCAGCAGGAGGAGCTATGGCTACACCTTC. Outside the CDR3, residues come from the reference TRBV2 and TRBJ1-2 proteins, so the full variable domain is: EPEVTQTPSHQVTQMGQEVILRCVPISNHLYFYWYRQILGQKVEFLVSFYNNEISEKSEIFDDQFSVERPDGSNFTLKIRSTKLEDSAMYFCASRRSYGYTFGSGTRLTVV.